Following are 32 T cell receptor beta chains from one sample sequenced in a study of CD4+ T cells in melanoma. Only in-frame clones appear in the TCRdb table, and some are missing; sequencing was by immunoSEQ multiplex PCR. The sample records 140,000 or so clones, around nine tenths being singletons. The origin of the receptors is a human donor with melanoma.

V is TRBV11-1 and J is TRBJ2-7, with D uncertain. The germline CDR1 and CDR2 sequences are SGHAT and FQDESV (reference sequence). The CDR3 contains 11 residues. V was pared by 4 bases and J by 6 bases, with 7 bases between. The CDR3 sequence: CASSYSGEQYF. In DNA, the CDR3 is TGTGCCAGCAGCTACTCCGGCGAGCAGTACTTC.

The DNA of the CDR3 is TGTGCCAGTAGTATAGAATTAGGAGGGACCTTTAACTATGGCTACACCTTC. The encoded protein is CASSIELGGTFNYGYTF. This chain connects TRBV19 to TRBJ1-2; tentatively, D is TRBD1 (5 bases). Per germline, CDR1 LNHDA and CDR2 SQIVND (reference sequence). Trimming left V 0 bases short and J 1 base short, with 15 bases between. This CDR3 contains 17 residues.

The CDR3 loop reads CASSYGLAGSTDTQYF. The CDR3 DNA follows: TGCGCCAGCAGCTACGGGCTAGCGGGGAGCACAGATACGCAGTATTTT. V usage is TRBV5-1 and J usage is TRBJ2-3; 9 bases fit TRBD2. Germline V gene sequence: CDR1 SGHRS, CDR2 YFSETQ. CDR3 length: 16 amino acids. Germline trimming cut 3 bases from V and 0 bases from J; bases unmatched to any gene: 5.

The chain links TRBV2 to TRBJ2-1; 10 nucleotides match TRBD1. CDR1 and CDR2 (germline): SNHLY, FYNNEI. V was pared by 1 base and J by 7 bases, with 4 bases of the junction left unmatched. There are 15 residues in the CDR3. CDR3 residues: CASSEVGTGVNEQFF. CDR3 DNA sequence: TGTGCCAGCAGTGAAGTGGGGACAGGGGTGAATGAGCAGTTCTTC. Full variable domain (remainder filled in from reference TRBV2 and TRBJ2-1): EPEVTQTPSHQVTQMGQEVILRCVPISNHLYFYWYRQILGQKVEFLVSFYNNEISEKSEIFDDQFSVERPDGSNFTLKIRSTKLEDSAMYFCASSEVGTGVNEQFFGPGTRLTVL.

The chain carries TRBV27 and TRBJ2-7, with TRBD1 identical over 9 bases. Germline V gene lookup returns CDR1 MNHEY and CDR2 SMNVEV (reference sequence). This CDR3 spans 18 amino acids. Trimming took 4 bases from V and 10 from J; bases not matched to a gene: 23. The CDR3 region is CASSSTTSGGTGRFGQYF. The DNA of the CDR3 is TGTGCCAGCAGTTCAACCACTAGTGGCGGGACAGGGAGATTTGGACAGTACTTC.

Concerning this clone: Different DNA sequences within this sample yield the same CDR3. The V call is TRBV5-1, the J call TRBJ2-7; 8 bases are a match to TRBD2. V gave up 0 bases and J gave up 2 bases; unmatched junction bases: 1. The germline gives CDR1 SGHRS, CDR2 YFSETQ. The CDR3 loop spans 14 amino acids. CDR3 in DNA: TGCGCCAGCAGCTTGGCGGGGGGGACCTACGAGCAGTACTTC. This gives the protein CASSLAGGTYEQYF. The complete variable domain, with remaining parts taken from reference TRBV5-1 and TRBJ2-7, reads KAGVTQTPRYLIKTRGQQVTLSCSPISGHRSVSWYQQTPGQGLQFLFEYFSETQRNKGNFPGRFSGRQFSNSRSEMNVSTLELGDSALYLCASSLAGGTYEQYFGPGTRLTVT.

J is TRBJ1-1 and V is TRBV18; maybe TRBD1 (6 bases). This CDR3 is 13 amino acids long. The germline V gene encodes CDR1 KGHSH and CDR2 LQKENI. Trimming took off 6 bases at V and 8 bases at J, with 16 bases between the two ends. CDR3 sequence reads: CASSSAGVGEAFF. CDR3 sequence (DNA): TGTGCCAGCTCTTCCGCAGGGGTGGGCGAAGCTTTCTTT.

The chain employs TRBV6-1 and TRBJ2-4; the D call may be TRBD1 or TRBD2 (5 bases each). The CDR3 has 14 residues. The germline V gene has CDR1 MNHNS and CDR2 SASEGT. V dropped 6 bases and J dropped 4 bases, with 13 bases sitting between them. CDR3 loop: CASRPRGVKNIQYF. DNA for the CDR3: TGTGCCAGCAGACCCCGGGGCGTAAAAAACATTCAGTACTTC.

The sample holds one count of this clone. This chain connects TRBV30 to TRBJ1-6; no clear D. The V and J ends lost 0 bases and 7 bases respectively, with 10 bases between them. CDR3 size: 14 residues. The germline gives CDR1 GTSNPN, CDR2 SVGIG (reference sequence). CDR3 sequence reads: CAWSVGGINSPLHF. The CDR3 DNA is TGTGCCTGGAGTGTCGGCGGGATAAATTCACCCCTCCACTTT.

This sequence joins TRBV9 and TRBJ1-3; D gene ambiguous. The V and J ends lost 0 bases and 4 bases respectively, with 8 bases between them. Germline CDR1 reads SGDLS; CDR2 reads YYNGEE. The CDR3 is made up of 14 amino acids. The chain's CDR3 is CASSVVGEGNTIYF. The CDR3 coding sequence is TGTGCCAGCAGCGTAGTGGGTGAAGGAAACACCATATATTTT.

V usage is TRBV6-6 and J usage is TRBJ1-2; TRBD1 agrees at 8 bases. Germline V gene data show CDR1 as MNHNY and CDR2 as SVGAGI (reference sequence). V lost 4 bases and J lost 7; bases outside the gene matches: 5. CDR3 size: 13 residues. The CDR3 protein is CASSSGQGGGYTF. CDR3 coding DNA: TGTGCCAGCAGTTCTGGACAGGGTGGTGGCTACACCTTC.

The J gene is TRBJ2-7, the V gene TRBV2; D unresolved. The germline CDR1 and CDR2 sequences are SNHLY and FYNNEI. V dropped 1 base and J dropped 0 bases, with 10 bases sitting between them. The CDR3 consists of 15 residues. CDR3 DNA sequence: TGTGCCAGCAGTGAAGAACATTTGAGCTCCTACGAGCAGTACTTC. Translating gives CASSEEHLSSYEQYF.

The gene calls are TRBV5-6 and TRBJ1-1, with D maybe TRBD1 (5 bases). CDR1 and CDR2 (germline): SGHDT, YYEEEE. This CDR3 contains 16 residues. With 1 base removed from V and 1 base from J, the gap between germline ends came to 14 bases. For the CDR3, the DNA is TGTGCCAGCAGCTTGTACTCGGGACGCCGGAACACTGAAGCTTTCTTT. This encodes CASSLYSGRRNTEAFF.

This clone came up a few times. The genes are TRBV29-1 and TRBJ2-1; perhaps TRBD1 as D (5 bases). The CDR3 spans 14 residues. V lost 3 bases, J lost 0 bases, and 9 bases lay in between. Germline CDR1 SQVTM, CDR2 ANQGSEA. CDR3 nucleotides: TGCAGCGTTGAGGGGCCAAGCTCCTACAATGAGCAGTTCTTC. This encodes CSVEGPSSYNEQFF.

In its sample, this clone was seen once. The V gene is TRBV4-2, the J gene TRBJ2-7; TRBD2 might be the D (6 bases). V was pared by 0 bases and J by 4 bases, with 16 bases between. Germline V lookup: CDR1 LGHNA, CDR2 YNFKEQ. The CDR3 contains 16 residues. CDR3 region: CASSQDIGGIPYEQYF. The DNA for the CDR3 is TGTGCCAGCAGCCAAGATATTGGGGGGATCCCTTACGAGCAGTACTTC.

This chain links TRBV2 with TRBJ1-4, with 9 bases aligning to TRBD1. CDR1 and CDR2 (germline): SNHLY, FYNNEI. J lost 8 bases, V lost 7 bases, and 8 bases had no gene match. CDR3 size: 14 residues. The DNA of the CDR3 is TGTGCCAGCACCCGGACAGGGGCGGGGGAAAAACTGTTTTTT. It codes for CASTRTGAGEKLFF. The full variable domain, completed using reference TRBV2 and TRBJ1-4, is EPEVTQTPSHQVTQMGQEVILRCVPISNHLYFYWYRQILGQKVEFLVSFYNNEISEKSEIFDDQFSVERPDGSNFTLKIRSTKLEDSAMYFCASTRTGAGEKLFFGSGTQLSVL.

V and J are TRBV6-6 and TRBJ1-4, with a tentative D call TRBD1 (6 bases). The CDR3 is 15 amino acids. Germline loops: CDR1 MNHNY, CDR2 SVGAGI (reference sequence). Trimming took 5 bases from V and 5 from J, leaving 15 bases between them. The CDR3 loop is CASSRPGTQNEKLFF. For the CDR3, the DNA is TGTGCCAGCAGTCGACCCGGGACACAGAATGAAAAACTGTTTTTT.

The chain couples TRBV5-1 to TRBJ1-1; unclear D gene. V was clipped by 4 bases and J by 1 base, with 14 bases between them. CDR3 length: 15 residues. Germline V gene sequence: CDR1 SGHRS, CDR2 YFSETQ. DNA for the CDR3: TGCGCCAGCAGCAAGATCGGACGAGAGAACACTGAAGCTTTCTTT. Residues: CASSKIGRENTEAFF.

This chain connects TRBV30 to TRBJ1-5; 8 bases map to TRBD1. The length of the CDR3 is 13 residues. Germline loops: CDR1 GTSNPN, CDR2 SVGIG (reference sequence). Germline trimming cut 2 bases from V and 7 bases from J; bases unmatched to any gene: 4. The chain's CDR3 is CAWSRQGWQPQHF. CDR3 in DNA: TGTGCCTGGAGTCGACAGGGGTGGCAGCCCCAGCATTTT. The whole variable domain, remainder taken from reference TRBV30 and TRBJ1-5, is SQTIHQWPATLVQPVGSPLSLECTVEGTSNPNLYWYRQAAGRGLQLLFYSVGIGQISSEVPQNLSASRPQDRQFILSSKKLLLSDSGFYLCAWSRQGWQPQHFGDGTRLSIL.

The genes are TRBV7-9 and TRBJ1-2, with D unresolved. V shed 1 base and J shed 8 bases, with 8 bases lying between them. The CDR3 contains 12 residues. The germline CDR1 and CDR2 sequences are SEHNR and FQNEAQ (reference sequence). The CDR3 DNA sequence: TGTGCCAGCAGCTTAGGCGAAGGCGGCTACACCTTC. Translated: CASSLGEGGYTF.

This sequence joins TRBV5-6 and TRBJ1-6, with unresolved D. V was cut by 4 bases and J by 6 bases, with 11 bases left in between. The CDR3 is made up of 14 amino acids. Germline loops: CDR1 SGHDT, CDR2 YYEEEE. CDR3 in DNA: TGTGCCAGCAGCCTTAGACGGACTAATTCACCCCTCCACTTT. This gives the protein CASSLRRTNSPLHF.

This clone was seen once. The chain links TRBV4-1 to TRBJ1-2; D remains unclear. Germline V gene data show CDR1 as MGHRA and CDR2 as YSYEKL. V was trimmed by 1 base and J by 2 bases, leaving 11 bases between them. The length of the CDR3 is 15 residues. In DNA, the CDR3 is TGCGCCAGCAGCCAAGCGGACGGAAGAAACTATGGCTACACCTTC. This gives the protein CASSQADGRNYGYTF.

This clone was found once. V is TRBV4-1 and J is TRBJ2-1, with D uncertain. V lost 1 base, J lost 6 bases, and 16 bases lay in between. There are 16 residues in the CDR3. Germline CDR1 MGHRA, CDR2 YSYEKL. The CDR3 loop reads CASSQGVQSLPNEQFF. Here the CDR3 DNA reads TGCGCCAGCAGCCAAGGGGTCCAGTCCCTGCCCAATGAGCAGTTCTTC.

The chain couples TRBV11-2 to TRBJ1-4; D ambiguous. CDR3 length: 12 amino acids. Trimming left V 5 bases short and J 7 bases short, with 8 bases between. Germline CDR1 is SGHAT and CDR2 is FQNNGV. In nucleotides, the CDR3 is TGTGCCAGCAGCCAGTTGCCTGAAAAACTGTTTTTT. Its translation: CASSQLPEKLFF. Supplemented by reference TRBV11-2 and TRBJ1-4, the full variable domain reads EAGVAQSPRYKIIEKRQSVAFWCNPISGHATLYWYQQILGQGPKLLIQFQNNGVVDDSQLPKDRFSAERLKGVDSTLKIQPAKLEDSAVYLCASSQLPEKLFFGSGTQLSVL.

The CDR3 reads CASSVSGGTDTQYF. CDR3 DNA sequence: TGCGCCAGCAGTGTTAGCGGGGGGACAGATACGCAGTATTTT. This sequence joins TRBV10-1 and TRBJ2-3; 10 bases map to TRBD2. Germline V CDR1 and CDR2: WNHNN, SYGVQD (reference sequence). CDR3 length: 14 residues. V shed 4 bases and J 3 bases; nucleotides not matched to a gene: 1.

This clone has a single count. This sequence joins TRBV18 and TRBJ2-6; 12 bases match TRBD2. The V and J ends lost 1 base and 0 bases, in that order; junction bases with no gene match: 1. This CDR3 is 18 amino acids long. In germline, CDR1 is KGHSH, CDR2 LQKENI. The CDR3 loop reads CASSPQGLAGSGANVLTF. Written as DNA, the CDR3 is TGTGCCAGCTCACCACAGGGACTAGCGGGCTCTGGGGCCAACGTCCTGACTTTC.

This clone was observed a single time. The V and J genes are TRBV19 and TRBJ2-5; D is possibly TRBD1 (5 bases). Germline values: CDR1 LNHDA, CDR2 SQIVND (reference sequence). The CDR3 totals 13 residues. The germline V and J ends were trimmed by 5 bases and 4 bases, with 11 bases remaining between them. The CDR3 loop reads CASSPGFGETQYF. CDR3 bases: TGTGCCAGTAGTCCAGGGTTCGGAGAGACCCAGTACTTC.

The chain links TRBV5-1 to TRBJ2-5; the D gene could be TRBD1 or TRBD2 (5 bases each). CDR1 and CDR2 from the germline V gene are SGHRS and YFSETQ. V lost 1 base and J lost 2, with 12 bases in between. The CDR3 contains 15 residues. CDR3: CASSLLGTTQETQYF. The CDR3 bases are TGCGCCAGCAGCTTGTTGGGGACGACGCAAGAGACCCAGTACTTC.

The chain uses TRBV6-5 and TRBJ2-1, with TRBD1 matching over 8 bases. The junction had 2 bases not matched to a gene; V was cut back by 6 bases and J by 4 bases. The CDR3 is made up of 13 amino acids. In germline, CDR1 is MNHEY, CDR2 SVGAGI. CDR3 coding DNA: TGTGCCAGCAGACGGGACAGGTACAATGAGCAGTTCTTC. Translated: CASRRDRYNEQFF.

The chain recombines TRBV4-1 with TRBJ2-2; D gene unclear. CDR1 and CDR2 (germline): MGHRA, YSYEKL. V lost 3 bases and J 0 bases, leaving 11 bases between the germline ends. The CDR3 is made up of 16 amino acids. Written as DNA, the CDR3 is TGCGCCAGCAGCCAGGAACGTAGAGCGAACACCGGGGAGCTGTTTTTT. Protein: CASSQERRANTGELFF.

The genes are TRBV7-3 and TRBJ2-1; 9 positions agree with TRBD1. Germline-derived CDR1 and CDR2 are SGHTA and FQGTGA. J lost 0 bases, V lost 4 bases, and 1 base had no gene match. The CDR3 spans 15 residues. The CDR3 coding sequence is TGTGCCAGCAGCTGGACAGGGGTCTCCTACAATGAGCAGTTCTTC. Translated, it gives CASSWTGVSYNEQFF.

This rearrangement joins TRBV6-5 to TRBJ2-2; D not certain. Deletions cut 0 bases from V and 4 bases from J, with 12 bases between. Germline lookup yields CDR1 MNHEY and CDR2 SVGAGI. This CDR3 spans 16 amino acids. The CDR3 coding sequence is TGTGCCAGCAGTTACTCCAGACGTCTCGGCACCGGGGAGCTGTTTTTT. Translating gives CASSYSRRLGTGELFF.